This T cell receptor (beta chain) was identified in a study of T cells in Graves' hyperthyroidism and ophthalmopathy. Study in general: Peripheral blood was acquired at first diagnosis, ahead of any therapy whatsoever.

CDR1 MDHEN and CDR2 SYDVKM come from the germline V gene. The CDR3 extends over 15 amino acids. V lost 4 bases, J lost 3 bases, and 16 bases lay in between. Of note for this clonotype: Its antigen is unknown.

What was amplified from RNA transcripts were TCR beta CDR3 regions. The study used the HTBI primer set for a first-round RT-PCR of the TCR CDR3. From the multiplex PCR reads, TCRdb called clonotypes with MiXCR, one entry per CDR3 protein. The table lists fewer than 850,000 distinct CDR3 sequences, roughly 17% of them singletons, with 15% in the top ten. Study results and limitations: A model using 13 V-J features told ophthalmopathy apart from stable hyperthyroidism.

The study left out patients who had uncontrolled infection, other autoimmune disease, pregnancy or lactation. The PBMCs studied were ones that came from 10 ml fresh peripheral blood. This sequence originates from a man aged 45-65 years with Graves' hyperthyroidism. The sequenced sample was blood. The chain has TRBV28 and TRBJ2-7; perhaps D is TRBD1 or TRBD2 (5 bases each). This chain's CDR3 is CASSSPGRFNYEQYF. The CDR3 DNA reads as TGTGCCAGCAGTTCACCGGGACGGTTTAACTACGAGCAGTACTTC.